This T cell receptor beta chain was sequenced in a study of blood T cell repertoires in COVID-19. The wider study: In each case, the material was cDNA or gDNA derived from T cells, B-cell-depleted T cells, or PBMCs.

This CDR3 is built from 17 residues. The table came from immunoSEQ multiplex PCR; TCRdb's copy has only in-frame clones and leaves some out. The sample carries about 390,000 clones, about 90% recorded once. Seattle patients were enrolled while actively infected and followed longitudinally. Sample: peripheral blood. The chain has TRBV21-1 and TRBJ2-1; the table's D call, TRBD1, has no DNA check behind it. TRBV21-1 is a pseudogene segment. This clonotype was obtained from an older woman with COVID-19, enrolled during active disease. The CDR3 nucleotides are TGTGCCAGCAGCAAAGGGGCCCCCACAGGGGCCCACAATGAGCAGTTCTTC. As protein: CASSKGAPTGAHNEQFF.